A selection of T cell receptor beta chains follows, all from one sample in a study of blood T cell repertoires in COVID-19. Here immunoSEQ multiplex PCR was the method, and the copy in TCRdb shows in-frame clones only, minus some. Of approximately 180,000 clones in the sample, about 78% were seen once. Input material: PBMCs or T cells enriched from blood (not recorded which). Every receptor here comes from a woman aged 45-65 years who had recovered from COVID-19. Each CDR3 is given with its conserved first and last residue. Each record gives: J gene, clone size, V gene, D gene, CDR3 protein, CDR3 DNA. D genes are given only for firm matches. A row's size may be missing; if present it is once, few, many or a size class.

J gene: TRBJ2-2
clone size: -
V gene: TRBV4-2
D gene: -
CDR3 protein: CASSQDWRQVNTGELFF
CDR3 DNA: TGTGCCAGCAGCCAAGATTGGAGGCAGGTAAACACCGGGGAGCTGTTTTTT

J gene: TRBJ2-3
clone size: once
V gene: TRBV30
D gene: -
CDR3 protein: CAWSYRAPDTQYF
CDR3 DNA: TGTGCCTGGAGTTACAGGGCCCCAGATACGCAGTATTTT

J gene: TRBJ2-7
clone size: -
V gene: TRBV12-3/TRBV12-4
D gene: -
CDR3 protein: CASTEVLGGAQYF
CDR3 DNA: TGTGCCAGCACCGAGGTGCTGGGGGGGGCGCAGTACTTC

J gene: TRBJ1-2
clone size: -
V gene: TRBV20-1
D gene: -
CDR3 protein: CSARPTMADTF
CDR3 DNA: TGCAGTGCTAGACCCACCATGGCCGACACCTTC

J gene: TRBJ2-1
clone size: -
V gene: TRBV6-4
D gene: -
CDR3 protein: CASSTTGTPYNEQFF
CDR3 DNA: TGTGCCAGCAGTACTACCGGGACACCTTACAATGAGCAGTTCTTC

J gene: TRBJ1-2
clone size: -
V gene: TRBV19
D gene: TRBD1
CDR3 protein: CASNLGQTSRGYTF
CDR3 DNA: TGTGCCAGTAACCTGGGACAGACGTCGAGGGGCTACACCTTC

J gene: TRBJ2-3
clone size: -
V gene: TRBV6-5
D gene: TRBD1
CDR3 protein: CASSKQGALPDTQYF
CDR3 DNA: TGTGCCAGCAGTAAACAGGGGGCTCTCCCAGATACGCAGTATTTT

J gene: TRBJ2-7
clone size: -
V gene: TRBV5-6
D gene: TRBD1
CDR3 protein: CASSLGTGTYEQYF
CDR3 DNA: TGTGCCAGCAGCTTGGGGACAGGGACCTACGAGCAGTACTTC

J gene: TRBJ1-6
clone size: -
V gene: TRBV4-2
D gene: -
CDR3 protein: CANSQGFWANSPLHF
CDR3 DNA: TGTGCCAACAGCCAAGGCTTTTGGGCAAATTCACCCCTCCACTTT

J gene: TRBJ2-3
clone size: -
V gene: TRBV5-1
D gene: TRBD2
CDR3 protein: CASSPSGASTDTQYF
CDR3 DNA: TGCGCCAGCAGCCCTAGCGGAGCTAGCACAGATACGCAGTATTTT

J gene: TRBJ1-4
clone size: -
V gene: TRBV6-6
D gene: -
CDR3 protein: CASSLARPGAGVGEKLFF
CDR3 DNA: TGTGCCAGCAGTCTTGCCCGGCCAGGGGCAGGAGTTGGAGAAAAACTGTTTTTT

J gene: TRBJ2-2
clone size: -
V gene: TRBV27
D gene: -
CDR3 protein: CASSLWTRNTGELFF
CDR3 DNA: TGTGCCAGCAGTCTGTGGACACGGAACACCGGGGAGCTGTTTTTT

J gene: TRBJ1-5
clone size: -
V gene: TRBV19
D gene: -
CDR3 protein: CASSTGERKPQHF
CDR3 DNA: TGTGCCAGTAGTACAGGGGAGAGGAAGCCCCAGCATTTT

J gene: TRBJ2-3
clone size: -
V gene: TRBV6-6
D gene: TRBD1
CDR3 protein: CASKEGATDTQYF
CDR3 DNA: TGTGCCAGCAAAGAGGGGGCGACAGATACGCAGTATTTT

J gene: TRBJ2-1
clone size: many
V gene: TRBV29-1
D gene: TRBD2
CDR3 protein: CSAQRTGGPNEQFF
CDR3 DNA: TGCAGCGCCCAGCGGACGGGAGGGCCCAATGAGCAGTTCTTC

J gene: TRBJ2-5
clone size: few
V gene: TRBV6-2/TRBV6-3
D gene: TRBD2
CDR3 protein: CASSYGGSFGGKTQYF
CDR3 DNA: TGTGCCAGCAGTTACGGAGGATCTTTCGGGGGGAAGACCCAGTACTTC

J gene: TRBJ1-1
clone size: few
V gene: TRBV14
D gene: -
CDR3 protein: CASSQRGARRGMATEAFF
CDR3 DNA: TGTGCCAGCAGCCAAAGAGGGGCCAGGCGGGGTATGGCCACTGAAGCTTTCTTT

J gene: TRBJ2-7
clone size: -
V gene: TRBV27
D gene: -
CDR3 protein: CASRRATGEGSVQYF
CDR3 DNA: TGTGCCAGCAGACGTGCGACAGGGGAGGGTAGTGTGCAGTACTTC

J gene: TRBJ2-3
clone size: -
V gene: TRBV29-1
D gene: TRBD2
CDR3 protein: CSVELYGTSFTDTQYF
CDR3 DNA: TGCAGCGTTGAGTTGTACGGGACTAGCTTCACAGATACGCAGTATTTT

J gene: TRBJ1-2
clone size: -
V gene: TRBV28
D gene: TRBD1
CDR3 protein: CASLSAGGIYGYTF
CDR3 DNA: TGTGCCAGTCTGTCGGCAGGGGGCATCTATGGCTACACCTTC

J gene: TRBJ1-5
clone size: few
V gene: TRBV7-2
D gene: -
CDR3 protein: CASSLVGQPNQPQHF
CDR3 DNA: TGTGCCAGCAGCTTAGTAGGACAGCCCAATCAGCCCCAGCATTTT

J gene: TRBJ1-1
clone size: -
V gene: TRBV19
D gene: -
CDR3 protein: CASTSDRNTEAFF
CDR3 DNA: TGTGCCAGTACGTCGGACAGGAACACTGAAGCTTTCTTT

J gene: TRBJ1-1
clone size: once
V gene: TRBV2
D gene: -
CDR3 protein: CANPGGVRVWSTEAFF
CDR3 DNA: TGTGCCAACCCCGGAGGGGTCAGGGTTTGGAGCACTGAAGCTTTCTTT

J gene: TRBJ1-2
clone size: once
V gene: TRBV18
D gene: TRBD1
CDR3 protein: CASSPAGQGEGGYTF
CDR3 DNA: TGTGCCAGCTCACCGGCCGGACAGGGGGAAGGTGGCTACACCTTC

J gene: TRBJ2-3
clone size: -
V gene: TRBV7-3
D gene: -
CDR3 protein: CASSLTGAPDTQYF
CDR3 DNA: TGTGCCAGCAGCTTAACGGGAGCCCCAGATACGCAGTATTTT

J gene: TRBJ2-6
clone size: -
V gene: TRBV3-1/TRBV3-2
D gene: TRBD1
CDR3 protein: CASTRGQGAFGANVLTF
CDR3 DNA: TGTGCCAGCACCCGGGGACAGGGGGCATTTGGGGCCAACGTCCTGACTTTC

J gene: TRBJ2-2
clone size: -
V gene: TRBV4-1
D gene: -
CDR3 protein: CASRRTEEGPGELFF
CDR3 DNA: TGCGCCAGCCGCCGCACCGAGGAGGGCCCCGGGGAGCTGTTTTTT

J gene: TRBJ2-5
clone size: -
V gene: TRBV6-4
D gene: -
CDR3 protein: CASSDWGRLNGSVLSETQYF
CDR3 DNA: TGTGCCAGCAGTGACTGGGGTCGTCTCAACGGGAGCGTTCTGTCGGAGACCCAGTACTTC

J gene: TRBJ2-2
clone size: -
V gene: TRBV5-5
D gene: TRBD1
CDR3 protein: CASRGQANTGELFF
CDR3 DNA: TGTGCCAGCAGGGGACAGGCGAACACCGGGGAGCTGTTTTTT

J gene: TRBJ2-7
clone size: -
V gene: TRBV5-1
D gene: -
CDR3 protein: CASSLNPEGAGGVYEQYF
CDR3 DNA: TGCGCCAGCAGCTTGAATCCCGAGGGAGCCGGGGGAGTTTACGAGCAGTACTTC

J gene: TRBJ2-1
clone size: once
V gene: TRBV11-2
D gene: -
CDR3 protein: CASSSGMGNEQFF
CDR3 DNA: TGTGCCAGCAGCTCGGGAATGGGGAATGAGCAGTTCTTC

J gene: TRBJ2-1
clone size: -
V gene: TRBV28
D gene: TRBD2
CDR3 protein: CASSLSGSTYNEQFF
CDR3 DNA: TGTGCCAGCAGCCTTAGCGGGAGTACCTACAATGAGCAGTTCTTC

J gene: TRBJ2-2
clone size: -
V gene: TRBV7-2
D gene: TRBD2
CDR3 protein: CASSLVAGVSTGELFF
CDR3 DNA: TGTGCCAGCAGCTTAGTGGCGGGAGTGAGCACCGGGGAGCTGTTTTTT

J gene: TRBJ1-1
clone size: -
V gene: TRBV5-1
D gene: -
CDR3 protein: CASSLLPFGQNDNTEAFF
CDR3 DNA: TGCGCCAGCAGCTTACTACCGTTTGGACAGAATGATAACACTGAAGCTTTCTTT

J gene: TRBJ2-7
clone size: once
V gene: TRBV5-1
D gene: -
CDR3 protein: CASSTATGAVSYEQYF
CDR3 DNA: TGCGCCAGCAGCACCGCAACTGGAGCGGTCTCCTACGAGCAGTACTTC

J gene: TRBJ1-1
clone size: -
V gene: TRBV9
D gene: TRBD1
CDR3 protein: CASSGDRGDRTEAFF
CDR3 DNA: TGTGCCAGCAGCGGGGACAGGGGAGATCGCACTGAAGCTTTCTTT

J gene: TRBJ2-2
clone size: -
V gene: TRBV7-9
D gene: -
CDR3 protein: CASSRVHGGNTGELFF
CDR3 DNA: TGTGCCAGCAGCCGGGTCCACGGCGGAAACACCGGGGAGCTGTTTTTT

J gene: TRBJ2-1
clone size: -
V gene: TRBV28
D gene: -
CDR3 protein: CASSPPTLGTGQFF
CDR3 DNA: TGTGCCAGCAGTCCCCCCACCCTAGGTACGGGGCAGTTCTTC

J gene: TRBJ2-1
clone size: -
V gene: TRBV30
D gene: TRBD1
CDR3 protein: CAWYLQGASQKGVF
CDR3 DNA: TGTGCCTGGTATCTCCAGGGGGCTAGCCAGAAGGGGGTCTTC

J gene: TRBJ1-1
clone size: few
V gene: TRBV7-2
D gene: -
CDR3 protein: CASSWIGETEAFF
CDR3 DNA: TGTGCCAGCAGCTGGATAGGGGAAACTGAAGCTTTCTTT

J gene: TRBJ2-1
clone size: -
V gene: TRBV20-1
D gene: -
CDR3 protein: CSASRGNYNEQFF
CDR3 DNA: TGCAGTGCTAGTAGGGGGAACTACAATGAGCAGTTCTTC

J gene: TRBJ2-7
clone size: -
V gene: TRBV5-1
D gene: -
CDR3 protein: CASSQTGSSYEQYF
CDR3 DNA: TGCGCCAGCAGCCAGACCGGGAGTTCCTACGAGCAGTACTTC

J gene: TRBJ2-1
clone size: -
V gene: TRBV3-1/TRBV3-2
D gene: TRBD2
CDR3 protein: CASSPGLSQRHEQFF
CDR3 DNA: TGTGCCAGCAGCCCGGGACTATCCCAGCGGCATGAGCAGTTCTTC